The clone carrying this TCR beta chain was recorded only once. The antigen remains unidentified. PCR employed 60 Vbeta and 13 Jbeta primers. TCRdb keeps only in-frame clones here, not all; method: immunoSEQ multiplex PCR. This sample has under 150,000 clones, with approximately 78% found just once. This sample is drawn from a study of cytomegalovirus exposure and HLA in healthy donors. On the study more broadly: An early release of data contained around 80 million unique TCRs, which came from HLA-typed donors. General study findings and limits: Researchers catalogued some 160 TCR beta chains as cytomegalovirus-associated. A later analysis reportedly found fewer N-insertions in an Asian-associated ancestry cluster than the roughly 680-donor mean.

The germline V gene has CDR1 SGHVS and CDR2 FNYEAQ. Trimming pared 4 bases from V and 12 bases from J, leaving 15 bases between. This CDR3 contains 12 residues. The chain joins TRBV7-6 to TRBJ2-5; D is perhaps TRBD1 (6 bases). This clonotype was sampled from a woman aged 40 to 55 in good health and CMV-seropositive. The sequenced sample was PBMCs. Here the CDR3 reads CASSSNRDPEYF. The DNA of the CDR3 is TGTGCCAGCAGCTCGAACAGGGACCCAGAGTACTTC.